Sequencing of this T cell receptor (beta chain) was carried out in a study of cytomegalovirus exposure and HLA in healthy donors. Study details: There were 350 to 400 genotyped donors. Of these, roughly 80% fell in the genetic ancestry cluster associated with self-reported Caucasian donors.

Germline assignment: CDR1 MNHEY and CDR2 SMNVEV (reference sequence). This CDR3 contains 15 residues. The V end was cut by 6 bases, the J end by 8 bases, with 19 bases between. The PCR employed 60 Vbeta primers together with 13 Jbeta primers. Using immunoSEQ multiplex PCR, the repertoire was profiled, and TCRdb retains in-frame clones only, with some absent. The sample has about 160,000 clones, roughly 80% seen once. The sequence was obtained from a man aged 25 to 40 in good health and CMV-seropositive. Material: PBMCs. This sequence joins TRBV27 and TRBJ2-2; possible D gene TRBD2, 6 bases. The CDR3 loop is CASRARESFPGELFF. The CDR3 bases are TGTGCCAGCAGGGCACGGGAGTCGTTCCCTGGGGAGCTGTTTTTT.